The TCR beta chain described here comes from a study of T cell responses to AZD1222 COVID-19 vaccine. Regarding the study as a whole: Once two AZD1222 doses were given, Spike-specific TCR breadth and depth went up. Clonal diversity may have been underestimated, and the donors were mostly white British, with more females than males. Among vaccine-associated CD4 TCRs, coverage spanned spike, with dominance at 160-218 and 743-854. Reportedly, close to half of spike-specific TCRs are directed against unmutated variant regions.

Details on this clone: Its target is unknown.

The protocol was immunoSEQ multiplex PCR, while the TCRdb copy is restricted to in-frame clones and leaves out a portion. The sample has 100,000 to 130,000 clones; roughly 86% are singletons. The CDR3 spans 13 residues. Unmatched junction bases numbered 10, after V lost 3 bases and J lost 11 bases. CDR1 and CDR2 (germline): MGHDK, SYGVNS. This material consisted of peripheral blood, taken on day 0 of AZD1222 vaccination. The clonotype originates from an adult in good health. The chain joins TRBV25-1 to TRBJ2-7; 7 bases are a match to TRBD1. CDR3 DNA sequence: TGTGCCAGCAGTGAGGAGCCGAACAGGGGAAAGTACTTC. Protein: CASSEEPNRGKYF.